These 17 T cell receptor beta chains originate from one sample sequenced in a study of T cell repertoires and leukemia-associated antigens. Each CDR3 protein is one row after TCRdb ran MiXCR on the 5' RACE reads. The data contain more than 8,000 distinct CDR3 sequences, 43% of them singletons. Their antigens remain unidentified. The sequencing sample was made of CD3+ T cells sorted from blood and cultured. The receptors come from a female donor in good health.

At least ten counts were recorded for this clonotype. The chain joins TRBV24-1 to TRBJ2-1, with 15 bases fitting TRBD2. This CDR3 has 19 amino acids. J was trimmed by 5 bases and V by 3 bases; bases with no gene match: 10. Germline V gene sequence: CDR1 KGHDR, CDR2 SFDVKD. The CDR3 sequence: CATSDPGLAGGPRNNEQFF. CDR3 nucleotides: TGTGCCACCAGTGATCCTGGACTAGCGGGAGGGCCAAGGAACAATGAGCAGTTCTTC.

This clonotype ranks as medium-sized. The rearrangement joins TRBV20-1 to TRBJ2-3; 9 bases agree with TRBD2. V was pared by 3 bases and J by 4 bases, with 14 bases of the junction left unmatched. Germline lookup yields CDR1 DFQATT and CDR2 SNEGSKA (reference sequence). The CDR3 has 17 residues. CDR3 amino acids: CSASRLAGTGIADTQYF. The CDR3 nucleotides read TGCAGTGCTAGTCGGCTAGCGGGGACCGGAATCGCAGATACGCAGTATTTT.

This rearrangement joins TRBV7-9 to TRBJ2-2, with 7 bases identical to TRBD2. Trimming at V came to 5 bases and at J to 9 bases, leaving 3 bases not matched to a gene. CDR1 and CDR2 (germline): SEHNR, FQNEAQ (reference sequence). This CDR3 spans 12 amino acids. The CDR3 DNA reads TGTGCCAGCAGCCAGCGGGGAAGGGAGCTGTTTTTT. Encoded protein: CASSQRGRELFF. Together with reference TRBV7-9 and TRBJ2-2, the CDR3 gives the full variable domain: DTGVSQNPRHKITKRGQNVTFRCDPISEHNRLYWYRQTLGQGPEFLTYFQNEAQLEKSRLLSDRFSAERPKGSFSTLEIQRTEQGDSAMYLCASSQRGRELFFGEGSRLTVL.

This clonotype was seen only a few times. CDR3 sequence reads: CASSSPHGGGDEKLFF. The CDR3 DNA follows: TGTGCCAGCAGTTCTCCCCATGGGGGAGGGGATGAAAAACTGTTTTTT. This chain uses TRBV12-3 or TRBV12-4 with TRBJ1-4, with TRBD1 as a possible D gene (5 bases). The V end lost 4 bases, the J end lost 6 bases, and 18 bases lay between the germline ends. The CDR3 consists of 16 residues.

The chain couples TRBV5-1 to TRBJ2-5, with D perhaps matching TRBD1 (5 bases). This CDR3 comprises 14 residues. The V gene lost 1 base and the J gene lost 5 bases, with 12 bases spanning the gap. Germline values: CDR1 SGHRS, CDR2 YFSETQ. For the CDR3, the DNA is TGCGCCAGCAGCTTGTTGACAGCCTTCGAGACCCAGTACTTC. Translated, it gives CASSLLTAFETQYF.

The J gene is TRBJ2-1, the V gene TRBV6-6; tentative D call: TRBD1 (5 bases). The V gene lost 7 bases and the J gene lost 6 bases, with 19 bases spanning the gap. The germline gives CDR1 MNHNY, CDR2 SVGAGI (reference sequence). The CDR3 runs to 15 residues. The CDR3 DNA reads TGTGCCAGCACTACCGCTTTGGGTCAGGGCAATGAGCAGTTCTTC. Translating it yields CASTTALGQGNEQFF.

About this clonotype itself: The junction shows a germline mismatch at one end, possibly a read error. The CDR3 DNA is TGCGCCAGCTCACCTACAGGGCCCTATGGCCACACCTTC. It specifies CASSPTGPYGHTF. The rearrangement joins TRBV18 to TRBJ1-2; D might be TRBD1 (6 bases). The CDR3 consists of 13 residues. Germline V gene data show CDR1 as KGHSH and CDR2 as LQKENI.

This clonotype is categorized as medium-sized. The rearrangement uses TRBV18 and TRBJ2-7, with no clear D. The length of the CDR3 is 11 residues. Germline loops: CDR1 KGHSH, CDR2 LQKENI. Trimming took off 6 bases at V and 2 bases at J, with 5 bases between the two ends. CDR3 in amino acids: CASSGPYEQYF. CDR3 bases: TGTGCCAGCTCCGGACCCTACGAGCAGTACTTC.

The rearrangement uses TRBV6-2 or TRBV6-3 and TRBJ2-7; D is undetermined. The CDR3 length is 15 residues. V was pared by 7 bases and J by 0 bases, with 16 bases between. Germline-derived CDR1 and CDR2 are MNHEY and SVGEGT. CDR3 sequence: CASNPSTGHSYEQYF. Here the CDR3 DNA reads TGTGCCAGCAACCCGAGTACGGGCCACTCCTACGAGCAGTACTTC.

The table lists this clonotype with many counts. The chain links TRBV10-3 to TRBJ2-1; D may be TRBD2 (6 bases). Trimming took 5 bases from V and 1 from J, leaving 12 bases between them. Germline V gene sequence: CDR1 ENHRY, CDR2 SYGVKD. The CDR3 consists of 15 residues. This CDR3 reads CAISTTSPSYNEQFF. The CDR3 DNA reads TGTGCCATCAGTACAACTAGCCCGTCCTACAATGAGCAGTTCTTC.

The rearrangement links TRBV9 to TRBJ1-2; D is undetermined. Germline V gene lookup returns CDR1 SGDLS and CDR2 YYNGEE. V lost 0 bases and J lost 3, with 12 bases in between. The CDR3 spans 15 residues. The CDR3 here is CASSVGPSGDYGYTF. CDR3 DNA sequence: TGTGCCAGCAGCGTAGGACCCTCCGGAGACTATGGCTACACCTTC.

This clonotype was counted a single time. The rearrangement uses TRBV18 and TRBJ2-7; possibly TRBD2 for D (5 bases). Germline CDR1 and CDR2: KGHSH and LQKENI. The V end lost 3 bases, the J end lost 0 bases, and 6 bases lay between the germline ends. The length of the CDR3 is 13 residues. The CDR3 DNA reads TGTGCCAGCTCACCGGGGAGCTCCTACGAGCAGTACTTC. It is translated as CASSPGSSYEQYF.

This clonotype showed up many times. This chain uses TRBV3-1 with TRBJ2-5; no reliable D call. V was trimmed by 2 bases and J by 1 base, leaving 8 bases between them. The germline V gene has CDR1 LGHDT and CDR2 YNNKEL (reference sequence). This CDR3 is 14 amino acids long. The CDR3 coding sequence is TGTGCCAGCAGCCAATCCGGGTTCCAAGAGACCCAGTACTTC. Its translation: CASSQSGFQETQYF.

This clonotype showed up many times. Relative to the germline gene, one junction end is altered; a read error may explain this. The chain links TRBV18 to TRBJ2-1; 10 positions match TRBD2. Per germline, CDR1 KGHSH and CDR2 LQKENI. The CDR3 sequence is 14 residues long. CDR3 nucleotide sequence: TGTGCCACCGTTAGGACTAGCGGTAACAATGAGCAGTCCTTC. The encoded protein is CATVRTSGNNEQSF.

The chain joins TRBV30 to TRBJ1-1; D is uncertain. Per the germline V gene, CDR1 is GTSNPN and CDR2 is SVGIG (reference sequence). The CDR3 contains 14 residues. Trimming took off 4 bases at V and 0 bases at J, with 12 bases between the two ends. CDR3 sequence: CAWKSERMNTEAFF. As DNA, the CDR3 is TGTGCCTGGAAATCAGAAAGAATGAACACTGAAGCTTTCTTT.

This clonotype has more than one count but fewer than ten. V gene TRBV7-9 combines with J gene TRBJ1-2; D gene ambiguous. The CDR3 totals 16 residues. V was cut by 5 bases and J by 0 bases, with 16 bases left in between. From germline, CDR1 is SEHNR and CDR2 FQNEAQ (reference sequence). The CDR3 region is CASSEPRETSNYGYTF. CDR3 coding DNA: TGTGCCAGCAGCGAACCTCGGGAGACCTCTAACTATGGCTACACCTTC.

V and J are TRBV20-1 and TRBJ1-4, with 9 bases that match TRBD1. The CDR3 spans 16 residues. From germline, CDR1 is DFQATT and CDR2 SNEGSKA (reference sequence). With V trimmed by 0 bases and J by 10 bases, 12 bases remained unmatched. The CDR3 DNA sequence: TGCAGTGCTAGAGATAATTGGAGGGACAGGGTGGGAAAACTGTTTTTT. Translating it yields CSARDNWRDRVGKLFF.